This TCR beta chain stems from a study of T cells expressing NK-cell markers. TCRdb re-analyzed the 5' RACE reads; it lists each CDR3 protein once, without DNA. The data show approximately 170,000 distinct CDR3 sequences, and the top ten clones hold 20%. Germline V gene sequence: CDR1 SNHLY, CDR2 FYNNEI. The CDR3 spans 17 residues. The sample was blood T cells: a sorted CD56 or NKG2C T cell subset, CD4+ or CD8+ T cells, or bulk PBMC T cells (not recorded which). This receptor was taken from a man aged 18-75 years in good health. The chain couples TRBV2 to TRBJ1-2; TCRdb's assignment of TRBD1 cannot be checked, as there is no DNA. CDR3: CASSEAPWRGANYGYTF.